The following is a TCR beta chain sequence with its context. Its antigen is not known. The sample originates from a study of CD4+ T cells in melanoma. General observations from the study: A reported correlation linked neoantigen-specific CD4+ T cells to CD8+, macrophage and B cell function. Neoantigen-specific CD4+ T cells in melanoma reportedly had diverse differentiation states.

TCRdb's table, derived via immunoSEQ multiplex PCR, lists solely in-frame clones and lacks some. The table lists 110,000 to 150,000 clones, about nine tenths of them singletons, with roughly 1.4% in the top ten. The sequence derives from a human donor with melanoma.

The DNA of the CDR3 is TGTGCCAGCAGCTTTCAAGCGGGGGGGAAGGATACGCAGTATTTT. This gives the protein CASSFQAGGKDTQYF. The rearrangement uses TRBV5-4 and TRBJ2-3, with TRBD2 matching 10 bases. The CDR3 length is 15 residues. Germline-derived CDR1 and CDR2 are SGHNT and YYREEE (reference sequence). Trimming removed 2 bases from V and 6 bases from J; junction bases left unmatched: 6.